This T cell receptor (beta chain) was observed in a study of shared clonotypes between healthy human individuals. General observations from the study: Memory subsets had estimated richness that was generally smaller than that of naive subsets.

The table came from immunoSEQ multiplex PCR; TCRdb's copy has only in-frame clones and leaves some out. The repertoire includes 1,400,000 or so clones, around 98.5% of them detected once, and about 0.35% sits in the top ten. CDR1 is SQVTM, CDR2 ANQGSEA, per germline. This CDR3 contains 13 residues. The V and J ends lost 1 base and 10 bases respectively, with 14 bases between them. Of note for this clone: No antigen is known for it.

Donors comprised only Caucasian adults living in Nashville, Tennessee. This clonotype was sampled from a young man in good health. The rearrangement joins TRBV29-1 to TRBJ2-1; D not resolved. The material sequenced was naive CD4+ T cells sorted from blood. Subset given: CD45RA+ positively selected. The CDR3 reads CSVEGLSYSEQFF. The CDR3 nucleotides are TGCAGCGTTGAAGGACTTTCTTATTCCGAGCAGTTCTTC.